This is a list of T cell receptor beta chains from one sample in a study of blood T cell repertoires in COVID-19. Profiled with immunoSEQ multiplex PCR; TCRdb holds only in-frame clones, not every one. The table has more than 350,000 clones, about 88% seen once. The sequenced sample consisted of PBMCs or T cells enriched from blood (not recorded which). These receptor sequences come from a woman aged 18-29 years who had been exposed to COVID-19. Each CDR3 is given with its conserved first and last residue. The D gene is left open where the match is weak.

j_call: TRBJ1-4; d_call: TRBD1; v_call: TRBV27; cdr3_aa: CASSPVWTGSPPATNEKLFF; cdr3_nt: TGTGCCAGCAGTCCCGTCTGGACAGGTTCCCCACCCGCAACTAATGAAAAACTGTTTTTT
j_call: TRBJ2-6; d_call: -; v_call: TRBV7-7; cdr3_aa: CASSLGGHSGANVLTF; cdr3_nt: TGTGCTAGCAGCTTAGGGGGGCACTCTGGGGCCAACGTCCTGACTTTC
j_call: TRBJ2-7; d_call: -; v_call: TRBV5-4; cdr3_aa: CASSMGRVSYEQYF; cdr3_nt: TGTGCCAGCAGCATGGGGCGGGTTTCCTACGAGCAGTACTTC
j_call: TRBJ2-3; d_call: TRBD2; v_call: TRBV6-2/TRBV6-3; cdr3_aa: CASSAGLAGIDTQYF; cdr3_nt: TGTGCCAGCAGTGCCGGACTAGCGGGGATCGATACGCAGTATTTT
j_call: TRBJ2-5; d_call: TRBD2; v_call: TRBV18; cdr3_aa: CARLCRDSGREQETQYF; cdr3_nt: TGTGCCAGATTATGTAGGGATTCGGGGAGGGAGCAAGAGACCCAGTACTTC
j_call: TRBJ2-1; d_call: -; v_call: TRBV19; cdr3_aa: CASSLNLGSHEQFF; cdr3_nt: TGTGCCAGTAGTCTGAACTTAGGGAGCCATGAGCAGTTCTTC
j_call: TRBJ2-2; d_call: -; v_call: TRBV7-9; cdr3_aa: CASSPGNTGELFF; cdr3_nt: TGTGCCAGCAGCCCCGGGAACACCGGGGAGCTGTTTTTT
j_call: TRBJ1-1; d_call: -; v_call: TRBV4-2; cdr3_aa: CASSQEFLADHGDTEAFF; cdr3_nt: TGTGCCAGCAGCCAAGAGTTCCTTGCGGACCACGGGGACACTGAAGCTTTCTTT
j_call: TRBJ1-5; d_call: -; v_call: TRBV9; cdr3_aa: CASSGEERGQPQHF; cdr3_nt: TGTGCCAGCAGCGGAGAGGAAAGGGGGCAGCCCCAGCATTTT
j_call: TRBJ2-3; d_call: -; v_call: TRBV29-1; cdr3_aa: CSYSETGTHTDTQYF; cdr3_nt: TGCAGCTACTCGGAAACAGGGACACACACAGATACGCAGTATTTT